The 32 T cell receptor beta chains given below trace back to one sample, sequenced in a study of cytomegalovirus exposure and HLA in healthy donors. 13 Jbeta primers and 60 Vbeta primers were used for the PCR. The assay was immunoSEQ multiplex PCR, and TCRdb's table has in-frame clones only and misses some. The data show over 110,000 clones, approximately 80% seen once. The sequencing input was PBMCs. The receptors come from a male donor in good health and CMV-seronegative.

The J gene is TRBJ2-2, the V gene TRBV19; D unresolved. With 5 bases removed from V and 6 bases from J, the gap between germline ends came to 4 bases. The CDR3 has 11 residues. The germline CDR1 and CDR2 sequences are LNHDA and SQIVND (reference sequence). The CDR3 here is CASSSAGELFF. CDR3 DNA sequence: TGTGCCAGTAGTTCTGCCGGGGAGCTGTTTTTT.

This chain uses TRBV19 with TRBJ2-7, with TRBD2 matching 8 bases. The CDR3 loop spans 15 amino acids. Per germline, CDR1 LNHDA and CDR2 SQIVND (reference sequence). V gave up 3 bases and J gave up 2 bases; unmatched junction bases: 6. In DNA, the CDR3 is TGTGCCAGTAGTATTTACCTAGCGGGTGCCTACGAGCAGTACTTC. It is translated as CASSIYLAGAYEQYF.

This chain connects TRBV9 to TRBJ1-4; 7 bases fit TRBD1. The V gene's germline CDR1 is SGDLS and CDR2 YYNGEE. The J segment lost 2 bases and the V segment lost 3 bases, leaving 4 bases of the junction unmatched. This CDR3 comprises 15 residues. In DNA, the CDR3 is TGTGCCAGCAGCGGAACAGGGGCGACTAATGAAAAACTGTTTTTT. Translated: CASSGTGATNEKLFF.

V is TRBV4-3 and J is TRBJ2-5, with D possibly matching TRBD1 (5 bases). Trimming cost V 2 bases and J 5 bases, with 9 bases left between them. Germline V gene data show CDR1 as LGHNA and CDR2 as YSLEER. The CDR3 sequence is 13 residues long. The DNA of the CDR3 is TGCGCCAGCAGCCAAACCAGGGTCGAGACCCAGTACTTC. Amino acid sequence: CASSQTRVETQYF.

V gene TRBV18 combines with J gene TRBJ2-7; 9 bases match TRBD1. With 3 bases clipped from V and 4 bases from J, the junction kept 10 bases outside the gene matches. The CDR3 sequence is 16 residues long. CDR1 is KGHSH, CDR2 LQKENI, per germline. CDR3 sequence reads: CASSPSEGTGPYEQYF. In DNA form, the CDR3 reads TGTGCCAGCTCACCCAGTGAGGGGACAGGGCCTTACGAGCAGTACTTC.

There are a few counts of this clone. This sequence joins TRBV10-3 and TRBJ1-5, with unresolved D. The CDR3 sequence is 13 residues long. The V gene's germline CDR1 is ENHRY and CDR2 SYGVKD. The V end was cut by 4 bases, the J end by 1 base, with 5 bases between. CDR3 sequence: CAISAGSNQPQHF. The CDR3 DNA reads TGTGCCATCAGTGCTGGCAGCAATCAGCCCCAGCATTTT.

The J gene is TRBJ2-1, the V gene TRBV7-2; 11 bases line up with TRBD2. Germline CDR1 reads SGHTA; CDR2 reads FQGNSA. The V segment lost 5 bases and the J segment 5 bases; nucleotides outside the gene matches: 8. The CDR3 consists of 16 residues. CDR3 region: CASSLSGTSGHNEQFF. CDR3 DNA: TGTGCCAGCAGCCTATCCGGGACTAGCGGACACAATGAGCAGTTCTTC.

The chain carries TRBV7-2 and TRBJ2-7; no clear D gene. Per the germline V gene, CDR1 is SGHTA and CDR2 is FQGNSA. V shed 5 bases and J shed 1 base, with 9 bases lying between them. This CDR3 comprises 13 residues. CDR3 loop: CASSQQQSYEQYF. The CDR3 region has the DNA TGTGCCAGCAGCCAACAACAGTCCTACGAGCAGTACTTC. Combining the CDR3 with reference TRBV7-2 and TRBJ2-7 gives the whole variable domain GAGVSQSPSNKVTEKGKDVELRCDPISGHTALYWYRQSLGQGLEFLIYFQGNSAPDKSGLPSDRFSAERTGGSVSTLTIQRTQQEDSAVYLCASSQQQSYEQYFGPGTRLTVT.

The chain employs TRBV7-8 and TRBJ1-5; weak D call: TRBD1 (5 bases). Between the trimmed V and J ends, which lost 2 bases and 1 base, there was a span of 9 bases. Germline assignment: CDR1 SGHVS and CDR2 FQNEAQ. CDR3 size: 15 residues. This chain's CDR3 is CASSLTGPSNQPQHF. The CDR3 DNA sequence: TGTGCCAGCAGCTTAACAGGACCAAGCAATCAGCCCCAGCATTTT. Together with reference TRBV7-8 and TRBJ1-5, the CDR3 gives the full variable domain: GAGVSQSPRYKVAKRGQDVALRCDPISGHVSLFWYQQALGQGPEFLTYFQNEAQLDKSGLPSDRFFAERPEGSVSTLKIQRTQQEDSAVYLCASSLTGPSNQPQHFGDGTRLSIL.

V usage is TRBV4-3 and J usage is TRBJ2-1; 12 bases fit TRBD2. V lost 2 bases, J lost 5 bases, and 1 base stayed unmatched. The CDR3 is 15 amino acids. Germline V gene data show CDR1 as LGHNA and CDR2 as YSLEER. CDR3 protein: CASSQTSGGNNEQFF. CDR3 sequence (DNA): TGCGCCAGCAGCCAAACTAGCGGGGGGAACAATGAGCAGTTCTTC.

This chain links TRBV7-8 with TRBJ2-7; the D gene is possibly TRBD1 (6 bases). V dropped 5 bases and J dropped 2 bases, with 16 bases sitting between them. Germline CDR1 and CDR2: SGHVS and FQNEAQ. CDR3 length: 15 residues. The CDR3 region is CASSPRGADAYEQYF. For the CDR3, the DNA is TGTGCCAGCAGCCCCAGGGGTGCCGACGCCTACGAGCAGTACTTC.

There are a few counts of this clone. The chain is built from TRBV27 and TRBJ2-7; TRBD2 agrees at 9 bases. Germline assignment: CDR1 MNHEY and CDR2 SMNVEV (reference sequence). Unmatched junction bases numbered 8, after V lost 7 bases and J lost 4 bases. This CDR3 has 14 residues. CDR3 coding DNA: TGTGCCAGCACTAGAGCGGGAGGCCTGTACGAGCAGTACTTC. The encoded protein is CASTRAGGLYEQYF.

The DNA for the CDR3 is TGTGCCAGCAGCCCTGGCCCAGGGGGCAATCAGCCCCAGCATTTT. Translated, it gives CASSPGPGGNQPQHF. This chain connects TRBV5-4 to TRBJ1-5, with a weak D call TRBD1 (6 bases). The germline V and J ends were trimmed by 4 bases and 2 bases, with 13 bases remaining between them. Germline V gene data show CDR1 as SGHNT and CDR2 as YYREEE (reference sequence). This CDR3 contains 15 residues.

CDR3 sequence (DNA): TGTGCCACCTACCCGACTAGCGGGACCTACGAGCAGTACTTC. As protein: CATYPTSGTYEQYF. V and J are TRBV10-3 and TRBJ2-7; 11 bases fit TRBD2. CDR1 and CDR2 (germline): ENHRY, SYGVKD. This CDR3 has 14 amino acids. J lost 2 bases, V lost 10 bases, and 7 bases had no gene match.

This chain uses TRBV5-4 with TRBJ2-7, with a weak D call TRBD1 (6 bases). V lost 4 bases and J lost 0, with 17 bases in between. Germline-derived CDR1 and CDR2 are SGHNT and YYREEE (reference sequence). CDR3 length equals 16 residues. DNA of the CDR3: TGTGCCAGCAGCCGTAGTTTAACAGGGAGCTCCTACGAGCAGTACTTC. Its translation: CASSRSLTGSSYEQYF.

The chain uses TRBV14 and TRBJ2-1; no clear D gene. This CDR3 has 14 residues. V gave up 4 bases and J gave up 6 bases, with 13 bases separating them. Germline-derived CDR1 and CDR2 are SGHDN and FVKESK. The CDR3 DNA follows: TGTGCCAGCAGCCCTCGACTCAGAGTCAATGAGCAGTTCTTC. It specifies CASSPRLRVNEQFF.

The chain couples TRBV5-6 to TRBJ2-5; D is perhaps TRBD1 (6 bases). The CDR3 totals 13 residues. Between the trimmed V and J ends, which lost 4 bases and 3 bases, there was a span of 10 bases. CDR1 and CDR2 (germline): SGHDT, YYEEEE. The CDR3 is CASSPDSKETQYF. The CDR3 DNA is TGTGCCAGCAGCCCGGACAGCAAAGAGACCCAGTACTTC.

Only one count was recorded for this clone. The CDR3 protein is CATSRDYTAGTGELFF. As DNA, the CDR3 is TGTGCCACCAGCAGAGATTACACGGCAGGCACCGGGGAGCTGTTTTTT. The chain combines TRBV15 with TRBJ2-2; D is uncertain. This CDR3 is 16 amino acids long. The V gene lost 0 bases and the J gene lost 4 bases, with 12 bases spanning the gap. The V gene's germline CDR1 is LNHNV and CDR2 YYDKDF (reference sequence).

The CDR3 sequence: CASGELALGTDTQYF. The CDR3 DNA reads as TGTGCCAGCGGAGAACTAGCGTTGGGCACAGATACGCAGTATTTT. The chain employs TRBV6-5 and TRBJ2-3; 7 nucleotides align to TRBD2. CDR1 is MNHEY, CDR2 SVGAGI, per germline. There are 15 residues in the CDR3. With V trimmed by 8 bases and J by 1 base, 9 bases remained unmatched.

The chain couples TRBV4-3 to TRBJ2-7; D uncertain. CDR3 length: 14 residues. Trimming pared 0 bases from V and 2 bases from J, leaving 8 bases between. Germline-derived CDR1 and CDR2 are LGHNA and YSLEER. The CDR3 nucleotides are TGCGCCAGCAGCCAAGATATGAGGACCTACGAGCAGTACTTC. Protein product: CASSQDMRTYEQYF.

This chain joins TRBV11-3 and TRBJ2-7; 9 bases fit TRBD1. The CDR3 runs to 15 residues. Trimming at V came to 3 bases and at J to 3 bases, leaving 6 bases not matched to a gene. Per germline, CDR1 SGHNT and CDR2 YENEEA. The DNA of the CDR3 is TGTGCCAGCAGCTTGGGGGACAGGGTTATCTACGAGCAGTACTTC. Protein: CASSLGDRVIYEQYF.

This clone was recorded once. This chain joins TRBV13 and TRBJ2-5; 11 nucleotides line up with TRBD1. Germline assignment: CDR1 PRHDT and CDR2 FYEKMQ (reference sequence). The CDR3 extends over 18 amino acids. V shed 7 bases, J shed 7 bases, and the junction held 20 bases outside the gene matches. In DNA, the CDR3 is TGTGCCAGCACCTTCACCGGGACAGGGGGAACTCTAGTAGGGACCCAGTACTTC. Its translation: CASTFTGTGGTLVGTQYF.

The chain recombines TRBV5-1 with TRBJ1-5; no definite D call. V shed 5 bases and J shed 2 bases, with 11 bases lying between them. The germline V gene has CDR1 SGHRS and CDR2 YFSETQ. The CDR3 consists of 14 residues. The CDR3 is CASSTGLGNQPQHF. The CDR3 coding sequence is TGCGCCAGCAGTACGGGGTTGGGCAATCAGCCCCAGCATTTT. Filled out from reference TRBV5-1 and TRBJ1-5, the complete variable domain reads KAGVTQTPRYLIKTRGQQVTLSCSPISGHRSVSWYQQTPGQGLQFLFEYFSETQRNKGNFPGRFSGRQFSNSRSEMNVSTLELGDSALYLCASSTGLGNQPQHFGDGTRLSIL.

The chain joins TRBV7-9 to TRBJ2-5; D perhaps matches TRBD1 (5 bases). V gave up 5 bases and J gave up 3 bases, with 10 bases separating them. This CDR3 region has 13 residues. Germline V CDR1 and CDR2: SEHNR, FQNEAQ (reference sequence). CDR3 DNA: TGTGCCAGCAGCCCCAGGGTTGAAGAGACCCAGTACTTC. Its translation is CASSPRVEETQYF.

The CDR3 DNA follows: TGTGCCAGCAGTCCAGACAGGGAAGCTGGGGCCAACGTCCTGACTTTC. Protein sequence: CASSPDREAGANVLTF. This chain links TRBV27 with TRBJ2-6; 7 bases align to TRBD1. The V and J ends lost 5 bases and 2 bases, in that order; junction bases with no gene match: 6. This CDR3 has 16 residues. Germline V CDR1 and CDR2: MNHEY, SMNVEV (reference sequence).

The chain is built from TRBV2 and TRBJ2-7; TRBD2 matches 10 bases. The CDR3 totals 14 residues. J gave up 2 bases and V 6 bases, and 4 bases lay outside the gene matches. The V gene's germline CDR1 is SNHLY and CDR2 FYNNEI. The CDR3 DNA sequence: TGTGCCAGCAGCACTAGCGGGATTGCCTACGAGCAGTACTTC. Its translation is CASSTSGIAYEQYF.

CDR3 region: CSVPLSSYNEQFF. The DNA for the CDR3 is TGCAGCGTTCCCCTGAGCTCCTACAATGAGCAGTTCTTC. The chain recombines TRBV29-1 with TRBJ2-1; the D is unclear. Trimming left V 5 bases short and J 0 bases short, with 8 bases between. The CDR3 runs 13 residues. The germline V gene has CDR1 SQVTM and CDR2 ANQGSEA.

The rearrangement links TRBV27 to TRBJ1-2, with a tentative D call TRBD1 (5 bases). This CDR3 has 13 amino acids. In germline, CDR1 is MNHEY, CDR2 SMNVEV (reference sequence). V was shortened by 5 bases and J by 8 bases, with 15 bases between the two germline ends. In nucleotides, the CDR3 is TGTGCCAGCAGTCCTCATGTCTGGGGCGGCTACACCTTC. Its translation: CASSPHVWGGYTF.

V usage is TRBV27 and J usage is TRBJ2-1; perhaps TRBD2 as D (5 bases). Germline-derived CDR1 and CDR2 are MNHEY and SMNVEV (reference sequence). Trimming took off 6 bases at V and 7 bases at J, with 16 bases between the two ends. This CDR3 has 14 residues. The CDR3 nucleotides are TGTGCCAGCAGGGCGGGCTTCCCCGGGAATGAGCAGTTCTTC. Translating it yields CASRAGFPGNEQFF.

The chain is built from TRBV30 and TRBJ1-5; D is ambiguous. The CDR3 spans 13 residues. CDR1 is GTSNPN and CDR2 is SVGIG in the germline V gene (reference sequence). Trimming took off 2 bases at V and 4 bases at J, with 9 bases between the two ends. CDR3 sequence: CAWSKRGNQPQHF. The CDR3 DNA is TGTGCCTGGAGTAAGAGAGGGAATCAGCCCCAGCATTTT.

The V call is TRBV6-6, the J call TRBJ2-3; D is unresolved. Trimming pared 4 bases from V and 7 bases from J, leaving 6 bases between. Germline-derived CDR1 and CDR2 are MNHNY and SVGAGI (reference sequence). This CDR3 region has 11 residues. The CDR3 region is CASSSGYTQYF. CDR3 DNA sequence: TGTGCCAGCAGTTCCGGGTATACGCAGTATTTT.

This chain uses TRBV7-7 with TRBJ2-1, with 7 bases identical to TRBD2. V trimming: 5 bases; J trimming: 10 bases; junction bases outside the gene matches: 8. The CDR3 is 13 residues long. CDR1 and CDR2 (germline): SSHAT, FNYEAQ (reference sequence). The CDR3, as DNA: TGTGCCAGCAGCCCTCTTGGGGGGGGAGAGCAGTTCTTC. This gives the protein CASSPLGGGEQFF. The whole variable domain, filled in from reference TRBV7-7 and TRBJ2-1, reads GAGVSQSPRYKVTKRGQDVTLRCDPISSHATLYWYQQALGQGPEFLTYFNYEAQPDKSGLPSDRFSAERPEGSISTLTIQRTEQRDSAMYRCASSPLGGGEQFFGPGTRLTVL.